These 3 T cell receptor beta chains share one sample of origin, sequenced in a study of shared clonotypes between healthy human individuals. This table comes from immunoSEQ multiplex PCR, and its TCRdb copy is limited to in-frame clones, with some not included. The sample holds roughly 2 million clones, 95% seen once. Sequencing was carried out using naive CD4+ T cells sorted from blood. Subset given: CD45RA+ positively selected. The receptor source for this set is a young man in good health.

The table lists this clone with a count of one. CDR3 DNA: TGTGCCAGCTCACGGAACGGACAGGGAAATAATTCACCCCTCCACTTT. Translated: CASSRNGQGNNSPLHF. The J gene is TRBJ1-6, the V gene TRBV18, with 8 bases identical to TRBD1. Trimming took 4 bases from V and 5 from J; bases not matched to a gene: 7. The germline gives CDR1 KGHSH, CDR2 LQKENI. This CDR3 comprises 16 residues.

The chain uses TRBV5-1 and TRBJ1-5, with 7 bases that match TRBD1. This CDR3 has 15 residues. Per germline, CDR1 SGHRS and CDR2 YFSETQ. V lost 4 bases to trimming and J lost 0 bases; unmatched junction nucleotides: 4. The CDR3 here is CASSPGQYSNQPQHF. The DNA of the CDR3 is TGCGCCAGCAGCCCGGGACAGTATAGCAATCAGCCCCAGCATTTT.

The V call is TRBV4-1, the J call TRBJ1-1; perhaps TRBD1 as D (5 bases). The germline V and J ends were trimmed by 1 base and 2 bases, with 17 bases remaining between them. The CDR3 runs 17 residues. Germline lookup yields CDR1 MGHRA and CDR2 YSYEKL. In nucleotides, the CDR3 is TGCGCCAGCAGCCAAGGGGGGTGGGGAATGGAAAACACTGAAGCTTTCTTT. Translating gives CASSQGGWGMENTEAFF.